This section outlines one T cell receptor beta chain sequence together with its context. This record belongs to a study of technical replicates of blood from a handful of donors. Trimming removed 7 bases at V and 1 base at J, with 14 bases between. In germline, CDR1 is MDHEN, CDR2 SYDVKM. The CDR3 runs 14 residues. TCRdb's table, derived via immunoSEQ multiplex PCR, lists solely in-frame clones and lacks some. The profile shows about 97,000 clones, about 95% of them singletons. The rearrangement uses TRBV28 and TRBJ2-7; TRBD1 is a possible D gene (6 bases). This clonotype was obtained from a human donor in good health. The specimen was T cells isolated from PBMCs. CDR3 coding DNA: TGTGCCAGCAAGAAAGGGGGAGAGTCCTACGAGCAGTACTTC. Protein: CASKKGGESYEQYF.